The 32 T cell receptor beta chains below were found in one sample sequenced in a study of cytomegalovirus exposure and HLA in healthy donors. Primers: 60 Vbeta forward and 13 Jbeta reverse. Clones were read by immunoSEQ multiplex PCR, and TCRdb kept only the in-frame ones, dropping some. The data hold roughly 190,000 clones, with about nine tenths observed a single time. The sequenced material came from PBMCs. The receptors were gathered from a boy aged 2-9 years in good health and CMV-seronegative.

The chain joins TRBV7-2 to TRBJ2-7; 8 nucleotides match TRBD2. CDR3 length: 16 residues. Germline V gene sequence: CDR1 SGHTA, CDR2 FQGNSA. The V segment lost 2 bases and the J segment 4 bases; nucleotides outside the gene matches: 10. CDR3 sequence (DNA): TGTGCCAGCAGCTTATACCGAGCGGGGGTGAGGTACGAGCAGTACTTC. Protein product: CASSLYRAGVRYEQYF.

The chain couples TRBV19 to TRBJ2-2, with a tentative D call TRBD2 (5 bases). Between the trimmed V and J ends, which lost 7 bases and 0 bases, there was a span of 9 bases. CDR1 and CDR2 (germline): LNHDA, SQIVND (reference sequence). The CDR3 runs to 14 residues. This chain's CDR3 is CASKSGANTGELFF. The CDR3, as DNA: TGTGCCAGTAAGTCCGGGGCGAACACCGGGGAGCTGTTTTTT.

This sequence joins TRBV14 and TRBJ2-5; 10 bases align to TRBD1. The length of the CDR3 is 15 residues. Germline V gene sequence: CDR1 SGHDN, CDR2 FVKESK. With V trimmed by 5 bases and J by 4 bases, 7 bases remained unmatched. CDR3 sequence (DNA): TGTGCCAGCAGCTCCCGGGACAGGGGACGAGAGACCCAGTACTTC. Translation: CASSSRDRGRETQYF.

The V gene is TRBV5-6, the J gene TRBJ2-3, with 10 bases fitting TRBD2. V gave up 5 bases and J gave up 5 bases; unmatched junction bases: 11. CDR1 SGHDT and CDR2 YYEEEE come from the germline V gene. This CDR3 region has 16 residues. The CDR3, as DNA: TGTGCCAGCAGTTACCTACCGGGACTAGCGATAGATACGCAGTATTTT. Translation gives CASSYLPGLAIDTQYF.

Concerning this clone: At one of its ends the junction is not consistent with the germline gene, which may arise from a read error. The gene calls are TRBV28 and TRBJ1-6; 8 nucleotides agree with TRBD1. Per the germline V gene, CDR1 is MDHEN and CDR2 is SYDVKM. This CDR3 contains 14 residues. The CDR3 here is CASSLWTGRIPLHF. CDR3 sequence (DNA): TGTGCCAGCAGTCTATGGACAGGGAGGATACCCCTCCACTTT.

The V gene is TRBV5-6, the J gene TRBJ2-5, with unresolved D. Germline V CDR1 and CDR2: SGHDT, YYEEEE. Trimming removed 1 base at V and 5 bases at J, with 12 bases between. The CDR3 extends over 14 amino acids. The DNA for the CDR3 is TGTGCCAGCAGCTTGACCTCCAACGGGGAGACCCAGTACTTC. It is translated as CASSLTSNGETQYF.

V usage is TRBV10-3 and J usage is TRBJ1-5; 8 bases agree with TRBD1. J was trimmed by 2 bases and V by 3 bases; bases with no gene match: 3. The CDR3 consists of 15 residues. Germline V gene data show CDR1 as ENHRY and CDR2 as SYGVKD. For the CDR3, the DNA is TGTGCCATCAGTGAAGGACAGGGAGGCAATCAGCCCCAGCATTTT. Protein: CAISEGQGGNQPQHF.

The V and J genes are TRBV2 and TRBJ1-1, with D unresolved. Germline-derived CDR1 and CDR2 are SNHLY and FYNNEI. The CDR3 has 11 amino acids. V lost 7 bases, J lost 4 bases, and 7 bases lay in between. The CDR3 coding sequence is TGTGCCAGCACCTTGGCCACTGAAGCTTTCTTT. This codes for CASTLATEAFF.

This chain uses TRBV28 with TRBJ2-7, with 9 bases lining up with TRBD2. This CDR3 spans 16 amino acids. Losses at the gene ends were 6 bases for V and 2 bases for J; bases not matched to a gene: 11. Germline lookup yields CDR1 MDHEN and CDR2 SYDVKM. The CDR3 spells CASRPGGLANPYEQYF. In DNA form, the CDR3 reads TGTGCCAGCAGGCCCGGCGGACTAGCGAACCCCTACGAGCAGTACTTC.

The V call is TRBV7-9, the J call TRBJ2-2; unclear D gene. This CDR3 has 15 residues. From germline, CDR1 is SEHNR and CDR2 FQNEAQ (reference sequence). Trimming took off 1 base at V and 3 bases at J, with 9 bases between the two ends. The CDR3 region is CASSLVAFDTGELFF. Written as DNA, the CDR3 is TGTGCCAGCAGCTTAGTAGCCTTTGACACCGGGGAGCTGTTTTTT. The whole variable domain, filled in from reference TRBV7-9 and TRBJ2-2, reads DTGVSQNPRHKITKRGQNVTFRCDPISEHNRLYWYRQTLGQGPEFLTYFQNEAQLEKSRLLSDRFSAERPKGSFSTLEIQRTEQGDSAMYLCASSLVAFDTGELFFGEGSRLTVL.

The gene calls are TRBV19 and TRBJ2-1; 11 bases match TRBD2. Germline V gene lookup returns CDR1 LNHDA and CDR2 SQIVND (reference sequence). Germline trimming cut 3 bases from V and 10 bases from J; bases unmatched to any gene: 11. This CDR3 region has 16 residues. CDR3 region: CASSILGLAGGREQFF. DNA for the CDR3: TGTGCCAGTAGTATTCTGGGGCTAGCGGGAGGAAGAGAGCAGTTCTTC.

The chain is built from TRBV5-1 and TRBJ1-2; D not certain. With 0 bases removed from V and 4 bases from J, the gap between germline ends came to 13 bases. Germline CDR1 SGHRS, CDR2 YFSETQ. The CDR3 contains 15 residues. The CDR3 is CASSLGADGGYGYTF. The CDR3 coding sequence is TGCGCCAGCAGCTTGGGGGCAGATGGAGGCTATGGCTACACCTTC.

On this clone itself: Other DNA sequences of this sample code for an identical CDR3. V gene TRBV14 combines with J gene TRBJ2-3; D is possibly TRBD1 (6 bases). The germline V gene encodes CDR1 SGHDN and CDR2 FVKESK. CDR3 size: 15 residues. V was clipped by 6 bases and J by 6 bases, with 19 bases between them. CDR3: CASRQGQGPADTQYF. CDR3 coding DNA: TGTGCCAGCAGGCAGGGACAAGGACCTGCGGATACGCAGTATTTT.

The rearrangement uses TRBV5-4 and TRBJ1-2, with 8 bases lining up with TRBD1. After removal of 4 bases from V and 0 bases from J, the junction contained 2 bases not matched to a gene. The CDR3 is 14 amino acids. Germline CDR1 and CDR2: SGHNT and YYREEE (reference sequence). CDR3 in DNA: TGTGCCAGCAGCACGGACAGGGCTAACTATGGCTACACCTTC. Amino acids: CASSTDRANYGYTF.

The chain joins TRBV18 to TRBJ1-5; D remains ambiguous. This CDR3 comprises 13 residues. Trimming left V 1 base short and J 4 bases short, with 5 bases between. Germline assignment: CDR1 KGHSH and CDR2 LQKENI. The CDR3 nucleotides read TGTGCCAGCTCACCACACGAGAATCAGCCCCAGCATTTT. This gives the protein CASSPHENQPQHF.

This chain connects TRBV13 to TRBJ1-6, with unresolved D. Germline CDR1 PRHDT, CDR2 FYEKMQ (reference sequence). CDR3 size: 14 residues. V was shortened by 1 base and J by 7 bases, with 8 bases between the two germline ends. In DNA form, the CDR3 reads TGTGCCAGCAGCTTAGAATCGCGAAATTCACCCCTCCACTTT. Protein sequence: CASSLESRNSPLHF.

This clone occurred once. This chain links TRBV7-4 with TRBJ1-2, with unresolved D. The ends were cut back, 3 bases at V and 2 bases at J, with 13 bases in the middle. The CDR3 length is 15 residues. Germline CDR1 is SGHVT and CDR2 is SQSDAQ. The CDR3 sequence is CASSLTTNRNYGYTF. The DNA for the CDR3 is TGTGCCAGCAGCTTGACAACAAATCGGAACTATGGCTACACCTTC. Filled out from reference TRBV7-4 and TRBJ1-2, the complete variable domain reads GAGVSQSPRYKVAKRGRDVALRCDSISGHVTLYWYRQTLGQGSEVLTYSQSDAQRDKSGRPSGRFSAERPERSVSTLKIQRTEQGDSAVYLCASSLTTNRNYGYTFGSGTRLTVV.

The rearrangement uses TRBV9 and TRBJ2-6; D not resolved. With 0 bases removed from V and 0 bases from J, the gap between germline ends came to 10 bases. The CDR3 totals 17 residues. CDR1 SGDLS and CDR2 YYNGEE come from the germline V gene. CDR3 protein: CASSVAADYSGANVLTF. For the CDR3, the DNA is TGTGCCAGCAGCGTAGCGGCGGATTACTCTGGGGCCAACGTCCTGACTTTC.

This chain connects TRBV6-6 to TRBJ2-7, with D possibly being TRBD2 (6 bases). In germline, CDR1 is MNHNY, CDR2 SVGAGI (reference sequence). V was pared by 8 bases and J by 0 bases, with 17 bases between. The CDR3 covers 15 residues. The chain's CDR3 is CASAGLHESSYEQYF. Here the CDR3 DNA reads TGTGCCAGCGCGGGACTCCATGAGAGCTCCTACGAGCAGTACTTC.

The rearrangement uses TRBV27 and TRBJ2-5; a weak D match, TRBD2 (7 bases). With 6 bases removed from V and 5 bases from J, the gap between germline ends came to 13 bases. The CDR3 has 13 residues. In germline, CDR1 is MNHEY, CDR2 SMNVEV (reference sequence). CDR3 loop: CASSPGRGETQYF. The CDR3 region has the DNA TGTGCCAGCAGCCCGGGGAGGGGGGAGACCCAGTACTTC.

J is TRBJ1-1 and V is TRBV6-6; unclear D gene. Trimming stripped 2 bases from V and 4 bases from J, with 11 bases between. The CDR3 length is 14 residues. The germline CDR1 and CDR2 sequences are MNHNY and SVGAGI (reference sequence). DNA of the CDR3: TGTGCCAGCAGTTACGGGAGGGAGGGCACTGAAGCTTTCTTT. Translating gives CASSYGREGTEAFF.

The gene calls are TRBV27 and TRBJ1-2; TRBD1 matches at 8 bases. CDR1 and CDR2 from the germline V gene are MNHEY and SMNVEV (reference sequence). Losses at the gene ends were 2 bases for V and 4 bases for J; bases not matched to a gene: 9. The CDR3 is 16 amino acids. The CDR3 DNA reads TGTGCCAGCAGTTTAACGGGTACCGGGACAGGCTATGGCTACACCTTC. Its translation: CASSLTGTGTGYGYTF.

The genes are TRBV20-1 and TRBJ2-1; D not certain. Germline V CDR1 and CDR2: DFQATT, SNEGSKA (reference sequence). V dropped 3 bases and J dropped 6 bases, with 3 bases sitting between them. The CDR3 sequence is 10 residues long. CDR3 amino acids: CSASRNEQFF. CDR3 DNA sequence: TGCAGTGCTAGTCGCAATGAGCAGTTCTTC.

The V and J genes are TRBV9 and TRBJ2-5; TRBD2 agrees at 7 bases. Near its end, the DNA agrees better with TRBJ2-7, so the J call may be wrong. CDR1 and CDR2 (germline): SGDLS, YYNGEE. The CDR3 spans 15 residues. For the CDR3, the DNA is TGTGCCAGCAGCCGGCAGGCCAGCGGGACCTACGAGCAGTACTTC. This codes for CASSRQASGTYEQYF.

The gene calls are TRBV27 and TRBJ2-7, with 8 bases aligning to TRBD1. V was pared by 6 bases and J by 0 bases, with 7 bases of the junction left unmatched. CDR1 and CDR2 from the germline V gene are MNHEY and SMNVEV (reference sequence). The length of the CDR3 is 15 residues. The CDR3: CASSSPGQASYEQYF. The DNA for the CDR3 is TGTGCCAGCAGCTCACCGGGACAGGCCTCCTACGAGCAGTACTTC.

As concerns this clone: One end of the junction fails to match germline, which may point to a read error. The chain carries TRBV7-9 and TRBJ2-7; D is perhaps TRBD2 (6 bases). CDR3 size: 15 residues. CDR1 is SEHNR and CDR2 is FQNEAQ in the germline V gene (reference sequence). The CDR3 spells CSSSPRVGGAYEQYF. The CDR3 nucleotides read TGTTCCAGCAGCCCGCGTGTCGGCGGGGCCTACGAGCAGTACTTC.

V and J are TRBV7-9 and TRBJ1-6; 7 nucleotides line up with TRBD1. V gave up 4 bases and J gave up 2 bases; unmatched junction bases: 8. CDR3 length: 17 residues. Germline V CDR1 and CDR2: SEHNR, FQNEAQ (reference sequence). The CDR3 DNA reads TGTGCCAGCAGCTCCACACAGACAGGGACCTATAATTCACCCCTCCACTTT. Translating gives CASSSTQTGTYNSPLHF.

The chain is built from TRBV28 and TRBJ2-1; 10 positions agree with TRBD2. The V gene end was trimmed by 5 bases and the J gene end by 7 bases; junction bases not matched to a gene: 11. Germline V gives CDR1 MDHEN, CDR2 SYDVKM. The CDR3 has 16 residues. CDR3 in amino acids: CASSKPSGGAGNEQFF. The CDR3 nucleotides read TGTGCCAGCAGTAAACCAAGCGGGGGGGCTGGGAATGAGCAGTTCTTC.

The chain uses TRBV30 and TRBJ2-5, with a possible D match to TRBD1 (5 bases). The length of the CDR3 is 12 residues. Germline CDR1 is GTSNPN and CDR2 is SVGIG (reference sequence). V lost 2 bases and J 5 bases, leaving 9 bases between the germline ends. The CDR3 DNA follows: TGTGCCTGGAGTTCAGGGTTGGAGACCCAGTACTTC. The encoded protein is CAWSSGLETQYF.

The V and J genes are TRBV28 and TRBJ1-5, with 8 positions matching TRBD1. The germline gives CDR1 MDHEN, CDR2 SYDVKM. The ends lost 6 bases at V and 0 bases at J; junction bases unmatched: 13. The CDR3 has 18 amino acids. The CDR3 DNA reads TGTGCCAGCAGCCCCGGGACAGGTGACCTTTATAGCAATCAGCCCCAGCATTTT. Translation gives CASSPGTGDLYSNQPQHF.

The chain carries TRBV9 and TRBJ2-5; D unresolved. The assigned J gene may be wrong: the sequence end matches TRBJ2-7 better. Germline V lookup: CDR1 SGDLS, CDR2 YYNGEE. This CDR3 is built from 14 residues. The CDR3, as DNA: TGTGCCAGCAGCGTAGCGGCAGGATGGTACGAGCAGTACTTC. Its translation is CASSVAAGWYEQYF.

In its sample, this clone was seen once. The chain uses TRBV7-3 and TRBJ1-1; a weak D match, TRBD1 (6 bases). V was pared by 1 base and J by 3 bases, with 12 bases between. Germline V lookup: CDR1 SGHTA, CDR2 FQGTGA. The CDR3 spans 15 residues. CDR3 sequence: CASSLMGAGDTEAFF. Here the CDR3 DNA reads TGTGCCAGCAGCTTAATGGGGGCGGGTGACACTGAAGCTTTCTTT. The entire variable domain, with the rest obtained from reference TRBV7-3 and TRBJ1-1, is as follows: GAGVSQTPSNKVTEKGKYVELRCDPISGHTALYWYRQSLGQGPEFLIYFQGTGAADDSGLPNDRFFAVRPEGSVSTLKIQRTERGDSAVYLCASSLMGAGDTEAFFGQGTRLTVV.